This TCR beta chain stems from a study of OX40 agonist ivuxolimab in advanced cancers. Study observations and caveats: Undetermined was the antigen specificity of the expanded peripheral T cells.

A remark on this clone: Its antigen is still unknown.

Libraries were prepared by immunoSEQ multiplex PCR; TCRdb keeps only in-frame clonotypes and omits some of them. The repertoire includes approximately 66,000 clones, 75% to 90% of them detected once, and roughly 0.8% sits in the top ten. The CDR3 is 16 residues long. Trimming shortened V by 0 bases and J by 0 bases, and 9 bases separated the two germline ends. The germline gives CDR1 MNHEY, CDR2 SVGAGI. The chain combines TRBV6-5 with TRBJ1-3; D is possibly TRBD1 (5 bases). The sample here was CD4+ or CD8+ T cells sorted from blood, taken in a trial of the OX40 agonist ivuxolimab. The sequence came from an adult with an advanced solid tumor such as melanoma, head and neck, liver or kidney cancer. CDR3 loop: CASSYSAGGSGNTIYF. The CDR3 nucleotides read TGTGCCAGCAGTTACTCGGCGGGGGGCTCTGGAAACACCATATATTTT.